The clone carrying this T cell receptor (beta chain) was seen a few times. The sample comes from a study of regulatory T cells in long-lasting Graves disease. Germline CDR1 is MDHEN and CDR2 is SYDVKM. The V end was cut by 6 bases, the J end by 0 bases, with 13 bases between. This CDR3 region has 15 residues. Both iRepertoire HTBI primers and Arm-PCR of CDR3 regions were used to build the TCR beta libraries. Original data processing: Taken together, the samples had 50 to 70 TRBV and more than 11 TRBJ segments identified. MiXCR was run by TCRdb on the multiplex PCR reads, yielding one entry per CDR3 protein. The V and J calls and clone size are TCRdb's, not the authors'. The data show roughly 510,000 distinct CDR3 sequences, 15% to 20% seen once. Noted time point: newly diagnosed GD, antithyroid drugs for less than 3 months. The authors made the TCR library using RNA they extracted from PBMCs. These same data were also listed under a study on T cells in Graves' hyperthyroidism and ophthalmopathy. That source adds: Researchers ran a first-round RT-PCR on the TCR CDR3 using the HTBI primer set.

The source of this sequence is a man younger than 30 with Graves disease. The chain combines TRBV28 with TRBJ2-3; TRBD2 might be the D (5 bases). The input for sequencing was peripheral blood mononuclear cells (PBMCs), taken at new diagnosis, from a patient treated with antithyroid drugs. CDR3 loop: CASSGGELSTDTQYF. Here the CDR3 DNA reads TGTGCCAGCAGCGGAGGTGAACTGAGCACAGATACGCAGTATTTT.